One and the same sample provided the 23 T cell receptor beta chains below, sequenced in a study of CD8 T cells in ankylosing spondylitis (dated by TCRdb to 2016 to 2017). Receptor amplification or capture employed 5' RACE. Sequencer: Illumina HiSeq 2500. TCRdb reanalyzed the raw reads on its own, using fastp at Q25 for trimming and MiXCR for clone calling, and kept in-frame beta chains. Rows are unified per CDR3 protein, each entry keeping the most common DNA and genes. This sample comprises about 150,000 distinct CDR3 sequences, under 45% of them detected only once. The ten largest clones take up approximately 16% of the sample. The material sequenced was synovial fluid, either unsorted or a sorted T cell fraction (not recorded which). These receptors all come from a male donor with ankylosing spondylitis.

The CDR3 DNA reads TGCGCCAGCAGCCAAGATTGGACGGTCACCGGGGAGCTGTTTTTT. Residues: CASSQDWTVTGELFF. The chain links TRBV4-3 to TRBJ2-2; no firm D call. V was trimmed by 0 bases and J by 4 bases, leaving 9 bases between them. CDR1 is LGHNA and CDR2 is YSLEER in the germline V gene. CDR3 length: 15 residues.

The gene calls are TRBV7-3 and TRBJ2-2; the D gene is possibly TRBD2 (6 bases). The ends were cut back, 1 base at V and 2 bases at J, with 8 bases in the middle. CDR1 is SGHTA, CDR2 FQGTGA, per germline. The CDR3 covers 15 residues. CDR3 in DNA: TGTGCCAGCAGCTTAAGGCGGGGAAACACCGGGGAGCTGTTTTTT. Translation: CASSLRRGNTGELFF.

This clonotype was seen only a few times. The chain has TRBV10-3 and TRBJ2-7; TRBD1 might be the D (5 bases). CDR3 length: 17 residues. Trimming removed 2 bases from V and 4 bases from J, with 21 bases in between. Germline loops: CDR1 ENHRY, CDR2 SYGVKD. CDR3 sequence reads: CAISEPSSRTHIYEQYF. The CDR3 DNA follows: TGTGCCATCAGTGAGCCCTCCAGTCGGACACATATTTACGAGCAGTACTTC.

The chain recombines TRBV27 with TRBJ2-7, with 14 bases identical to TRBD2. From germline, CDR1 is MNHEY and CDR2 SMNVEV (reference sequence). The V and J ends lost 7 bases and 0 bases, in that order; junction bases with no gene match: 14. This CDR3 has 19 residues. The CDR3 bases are TGTGCCAGCACCGATTCCGGGACTAGCGGGAGAGTAAGCTCCTACGAGCAGTACTTC. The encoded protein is CASTDSGTSGRVSSYEQYF.

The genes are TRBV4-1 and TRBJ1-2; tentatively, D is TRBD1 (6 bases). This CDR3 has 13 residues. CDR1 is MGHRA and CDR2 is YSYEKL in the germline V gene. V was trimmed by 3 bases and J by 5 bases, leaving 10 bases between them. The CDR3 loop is CASSQPTGYGYTF. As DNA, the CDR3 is TGCGCCAGCAGCCAGCCTACAGGGTATGGCTACACCTTC.

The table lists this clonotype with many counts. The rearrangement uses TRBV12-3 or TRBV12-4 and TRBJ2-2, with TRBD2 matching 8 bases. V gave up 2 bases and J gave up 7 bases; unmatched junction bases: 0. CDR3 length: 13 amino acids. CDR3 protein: CASSLREGGELFF. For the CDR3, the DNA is TGTGCCAGCAGTTTACGGGAGGGCGGGGAGCTGTTTTTT.

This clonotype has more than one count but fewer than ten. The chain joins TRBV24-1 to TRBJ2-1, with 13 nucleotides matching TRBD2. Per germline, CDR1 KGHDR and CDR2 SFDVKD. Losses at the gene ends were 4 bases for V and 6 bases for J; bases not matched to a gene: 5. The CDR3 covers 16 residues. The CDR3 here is CATSDPGLAGLNEQFF. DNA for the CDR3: TGTGCCACCAGTGACCCGGGACTAGCGGGACTCAATGAGCAGTTCTTC.

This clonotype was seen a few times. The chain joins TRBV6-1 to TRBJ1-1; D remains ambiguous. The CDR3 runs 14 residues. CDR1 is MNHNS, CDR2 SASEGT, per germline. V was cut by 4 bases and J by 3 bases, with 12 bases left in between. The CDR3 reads CASSAEREYTEAFF. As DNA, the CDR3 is TGTGCCAGCAGTGCGGAGAGGGAGTACACTGAAGCTTTCTTT.

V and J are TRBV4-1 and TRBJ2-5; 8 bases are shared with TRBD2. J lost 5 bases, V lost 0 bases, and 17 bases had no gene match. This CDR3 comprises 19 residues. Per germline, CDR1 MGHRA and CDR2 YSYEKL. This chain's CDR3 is CASSQDRDWGTRGFETQYF. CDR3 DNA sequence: TGCGCCAGCAGCCAAGATCGCGACTGGGGGACTAGAGGGTTCGAGACCCAGTACTTC.

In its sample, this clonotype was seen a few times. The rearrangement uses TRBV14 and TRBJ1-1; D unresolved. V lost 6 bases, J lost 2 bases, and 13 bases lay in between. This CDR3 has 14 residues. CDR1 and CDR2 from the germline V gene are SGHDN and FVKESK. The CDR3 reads CASRTTRSNTEAFF. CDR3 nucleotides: TGTGCCAGCAGGACGACACGAAGCAACACTGAAGCTTTCTTT.

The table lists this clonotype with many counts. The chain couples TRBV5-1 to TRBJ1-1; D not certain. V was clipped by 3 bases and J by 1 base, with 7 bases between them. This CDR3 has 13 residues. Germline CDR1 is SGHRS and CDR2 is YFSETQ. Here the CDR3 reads CASSYTPNTEAFF. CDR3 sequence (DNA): TGCGCCAGCAGCTACACACCGAACACTGAAGCTTTCTTT.

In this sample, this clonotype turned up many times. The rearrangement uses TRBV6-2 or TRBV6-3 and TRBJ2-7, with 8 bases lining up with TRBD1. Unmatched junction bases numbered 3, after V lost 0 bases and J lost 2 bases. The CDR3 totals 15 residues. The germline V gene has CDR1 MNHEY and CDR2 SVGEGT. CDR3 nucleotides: TGTGCCAGCAGTTACTCGATGGACAGGGCCTACGAGCAGTACTTC. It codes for CASSYSMDRAYEQYF.

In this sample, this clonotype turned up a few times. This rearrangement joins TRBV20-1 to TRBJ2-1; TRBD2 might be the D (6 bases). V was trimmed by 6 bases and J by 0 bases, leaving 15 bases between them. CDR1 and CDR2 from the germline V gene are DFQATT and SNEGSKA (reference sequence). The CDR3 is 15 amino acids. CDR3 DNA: TGCAGTGCCGTCCCGCGGGGATACTCCTACAATGAGCAGTTCTTC. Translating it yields CSAVPRGYSYNEQFF.

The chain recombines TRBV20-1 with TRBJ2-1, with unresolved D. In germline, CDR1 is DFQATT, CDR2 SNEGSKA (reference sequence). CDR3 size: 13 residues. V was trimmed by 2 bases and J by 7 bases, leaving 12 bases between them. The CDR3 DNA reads TGCAGTGCTAGACCTATTAGCAGGAATGAGCAGTTCTTC. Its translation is CSARPISRNEQFF.

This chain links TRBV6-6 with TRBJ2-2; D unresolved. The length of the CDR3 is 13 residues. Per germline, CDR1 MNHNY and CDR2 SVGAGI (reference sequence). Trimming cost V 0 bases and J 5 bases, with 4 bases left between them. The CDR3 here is CASSYSGTGELFF. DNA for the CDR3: TGTGCCAGCAGTTACTCGGGTACCGGGGAGCTGTTTTTT.

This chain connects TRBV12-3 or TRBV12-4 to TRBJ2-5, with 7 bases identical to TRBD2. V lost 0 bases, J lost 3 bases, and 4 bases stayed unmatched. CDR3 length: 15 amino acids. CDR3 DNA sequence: TGTGCCAGCAGTTTAGCCCCGGGAGGTAAAGAGACCCAGTACTTC. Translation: CASSLAPGGKETQYF.

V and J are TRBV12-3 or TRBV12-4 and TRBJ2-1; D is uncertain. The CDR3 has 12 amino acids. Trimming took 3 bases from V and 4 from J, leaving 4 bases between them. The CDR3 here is CASSFGYNEQFF. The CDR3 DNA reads TGTGCCAGCAGTTTCGGGTACAATGAGCAGTTCTTC.

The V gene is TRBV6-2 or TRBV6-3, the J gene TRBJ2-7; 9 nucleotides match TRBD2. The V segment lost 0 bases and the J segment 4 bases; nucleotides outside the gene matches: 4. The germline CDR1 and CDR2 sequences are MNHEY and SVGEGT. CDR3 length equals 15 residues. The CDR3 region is CASSYSSAGGYEQYF. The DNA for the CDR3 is TGTGCCAGCAGTTACTCGAGTGCGGGAGGGTACGAGCAGTACTTC.

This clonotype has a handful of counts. The CDR3 DNA follows: TGTGCCAGCAGTTTGTTTGAGATAGAGGGGGAAGCTTTCTTT. Its protein product is CASSLFEIEGEAFF. This sequence joins TRBV28 and TRBJ1-1, with D perhaps TRBD1 (5 bases). Per germline, CDR1 MDHEN and CDR2 SYDVKM. This CDR3 has 14 amino acids. Trimming stripped 3 bases from V and 8 bases from J, with 16 bases between.

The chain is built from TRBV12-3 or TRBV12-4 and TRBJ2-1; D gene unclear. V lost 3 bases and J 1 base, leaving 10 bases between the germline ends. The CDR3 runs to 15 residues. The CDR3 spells CASSFPLVSYNEQFF. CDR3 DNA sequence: TGTGCCAGCAGTTTCCCCCTCGTTTCCTACAATGAGCAGTTCTTC.

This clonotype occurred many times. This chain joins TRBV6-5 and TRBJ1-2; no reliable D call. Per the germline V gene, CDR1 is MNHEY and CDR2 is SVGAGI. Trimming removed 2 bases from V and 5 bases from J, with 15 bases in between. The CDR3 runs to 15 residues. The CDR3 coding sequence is TGTGCCAGCAGTTACACGGGGATTCCCGCGTATGGCTACACCTTC. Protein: CASSYTGIPAYGYTF.

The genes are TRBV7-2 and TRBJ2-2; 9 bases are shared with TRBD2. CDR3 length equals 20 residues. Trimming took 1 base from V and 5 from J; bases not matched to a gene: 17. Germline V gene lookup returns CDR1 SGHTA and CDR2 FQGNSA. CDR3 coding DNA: TGTGCCAGCAGCTTAGTCGCCCTGAGGGTAGCGGGAGATATTACCGGGGAGCTGTTTTTT. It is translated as CASSLVALRVAGDITGELFF.

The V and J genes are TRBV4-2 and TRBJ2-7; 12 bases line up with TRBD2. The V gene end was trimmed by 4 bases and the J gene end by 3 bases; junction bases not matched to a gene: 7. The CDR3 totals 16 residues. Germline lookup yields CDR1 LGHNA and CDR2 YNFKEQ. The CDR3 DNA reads TGTGCCAGCAGCCGAAGCCTAGCGGGAGGGAACTACGAGCAGTACTTC. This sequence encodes CASSRSLAGGNYEQYF.